This TCR beta chain was sequenced in a study of human T cells and chemical hapten exposure. Across the study: Upper-back patches of 0.01% DPC were read at 6 days.

Germline V gene data show CDR1 as ENHRY and CDR2 as SYGVKD. V was shortened by 0 bases and J by 5 bases, with 13 bases between the two germline ends. This CDR3 has 15 amino acids. Time point here: patch test 3, about 24 weeks after DPC sensitization. The treatment is: therapeutic diphenylcyclopropenone sensitization with weekly scalp DPC. TCRdb recomputed calls from the RACE reads with MiXCR, one row per CDR3 protein. The data contain under 130,000 distinct CDR3 sequences, approximately 36% of them seen just once; the ten biggest clones take up about 2.7%. The sample holds a few counts of this clonotype.

This TCR derives from a middle-aged man with alopecia areata. Some clones in this sample may be carry-over from other donors' samples. This specimen was whole blood, taken in connection with sensitization to the hapten diphenylcyclopropenone (DPC). V gene TRBV10-3 combines with J gene TRBJ2-5, with a weak D call TRBD1 (6 bases). CDR3 sequence (DNA): TGTGCCATCAGTGAGTCCCCACAGGGCGGGGAGACCCAGTACTTC. This encodes CAISESPQGGETQYF.